Described below is a single T cell receptor (beta chain) sequence and its context. Its target is unknown. This entry is derived from a study of cytomegalovirus exposure and HLA in healthy donors. Study conclusions and caveats: Indistinguishable V segments, including TRBV6-2 and TRBV6-3, were excluded. HLA restriction was apparent for most CMV-associated TCR beta chains in a later analysis.

The PCR employed 60 Vbeta primers together with 13 Jbeta primers. The assay was immunoSEQ multiplex PCR, and TCRdb's table has in-frame clones only and misses some. The table shows more than 70,000 clones, with about two thirds occurring only once. CDR1 and CDR2 from the germline V gene are SEHNR and FQNEAQ (reference sequence). This CDR3 spans 13 amino acids. V dropped 5 bases and J dropped 13; count of bases not matched to a gene: 8. The receptor comes from a woman between 45 and 60 years old in good health and CMV-seropositive. The sequencing sample was made of PBMCs. V gene TRBV7-9 combines with J gene TRBJ1-6; TRBD1 aligns across 7 bases. CDR3 amino acids: CASSPEGRGPLHF. In nucleotides, the CDR3 is TGTGCCAGCAGCCCAGAGGGCAGGGGGCCCCTCCACTTT. Full variable domain (missing parts from reference TRBV7-9 and TRBJ1-6): DTGVSQNPRHKITKRGQNVTFRCDPISEHNRLYWYRQTLGQGPEFLTYFQNEAQLEKSRLLSDRFSAERPKGSFSTLEIQRTEQGDSAMYLCASSPEGRGPLHFGNGTRLTVT.